These T cell receptor beta chains were read from a single sample in a study of blood T cells in healthy people across ages. TCRdb reanalysed the 5' RACE reads using MiXCR and keeps one entry per CDR3 protein. The profile shows about 840,000 distinct CDR3 sequences, about 29% of them singletons. These same data were also listed under a study on T cells of mothers and their children.

Specimen: blood. The receptors derive from a middle-aged woman in good health. Both conserved end residues are trimmed from each CDR3. Not every row has a clone size; where given, it reads once, few, many or a size class.

clone_size v_call cdr3_aa
NA TRBV7-6 ASSSRDRENNSPLH
many TRBV7-9 ASSFVGGAQETQY
many TRBV5-8 ASSSRGANVLT
many TRBV6-5 ASSPTVLTGGGETQY
many TRBV5-4 ASSQPTGGWETQY
NA TRBV7-9 ASGLAGDTEAF
NA TRBV5-5 ASRREPGQGDCYGYT
many TRBV9 ASSVHSGGSYNEQF
many TRBV28 ASSPEGFSYEQY
NA TRBV29-1 SVLQSGNEQF
few TRBV7-9 ASSTIPRTGGAEAF
few TRBV27 ASSPQTTGETQY
NA TRBV6-5 ASSYGYGQGLQETQY
NA TRBV5-1 ASGPNTGELF
few TRBV7-7 ASSLGAGGTYNEQF
NA TRBV20-1 SAYGWTRLAGGVDSTDTQY
NA TRBV19 ASRTTGVAYNEQF
many TRBV6-6 ASSRKETQY
NA TRBV28 ASSLLTGGEYGYT
NA TRBV3-1 ASSSTSGGHQETQY
many TRBV11-2 ASSLARDSSYEQY
NA TRBV7-2 ASSLFSQVGGTGELF
many TRBV20-1 SARDTAGARIGNEQF
many TRBV15 ATSRDRTGREQY
many TRBV12-3/TRBV12-4 ASSIQGAGTEAF
NA TRBV6-6 ASSYSGAGANYGYT
NA TRBV10-3 AINGGNSYGYT
NA TRBV28 AGRTVLEAF
many TRBV11-1 ASSSRDSYNEQF
many TRBV12-3/TRBV12-4 ASSLPPETQY
many TRBV15 ATSRGALDPYEQY
few TRBV12-3/TRBV12-4 ASSFRGASNQPQH
many TRBV4-3 ASSQDKGTGYT
many TRBV6-5 ASSYSYRGRLEQY
many TRBV7-2 ASSLMNTQY
many TRBV5-1 ASSARQGNTEAF
few TRBV7-2 ASSLDWRGVTPPGTEQY
few TRBV20-1 SARQTSGGGVDTQY
NA TRBV20-1 SAITGDLSYGYT